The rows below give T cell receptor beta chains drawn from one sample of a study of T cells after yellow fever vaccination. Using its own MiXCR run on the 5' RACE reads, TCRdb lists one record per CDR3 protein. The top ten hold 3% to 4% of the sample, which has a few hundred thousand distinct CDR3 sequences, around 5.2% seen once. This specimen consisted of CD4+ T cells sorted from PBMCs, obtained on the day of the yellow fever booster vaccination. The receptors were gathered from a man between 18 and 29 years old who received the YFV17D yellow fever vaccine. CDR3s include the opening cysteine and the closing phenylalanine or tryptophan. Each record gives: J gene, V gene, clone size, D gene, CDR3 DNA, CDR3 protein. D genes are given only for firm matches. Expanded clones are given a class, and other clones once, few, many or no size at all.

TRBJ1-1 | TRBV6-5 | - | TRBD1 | TGTGCCACCCTTCGACACGGGACAGGGACTGCTGAAGCTTTCTTT | CATLRHGTGTAEAFF
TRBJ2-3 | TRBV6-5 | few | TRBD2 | TGTGCCAGCAGTTACTCCTGGGGGAGGGCAGATACGCAGTATTTT | CASSYSWGRADTQYF
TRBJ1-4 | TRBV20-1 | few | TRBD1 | TGCAGTGCCGCGACAGGGATCAATGAAAAACTGTTTTTT | CSAATGINEKLFF
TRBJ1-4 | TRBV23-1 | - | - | TGCGCCAGCAGTCCCCTCCGCGCCCCCGGAGAAAAACTGTTTTTT | CASSPLRAPGEKLFF
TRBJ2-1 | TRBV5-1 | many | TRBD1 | TGCGCCAGCAGCGTGGGACAGCTCAAAGGTGAGCAGTTCTTC | CASSVGQLKGEQFF
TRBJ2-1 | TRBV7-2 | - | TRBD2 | TGTGCCAGCAGCTCCCCGGGACTAGCGGGGGACCTCCGCCTGAGCTCCTACAATGAGCAGTTCTTC | CASSSPGLAGDLRLSSYNEQFF
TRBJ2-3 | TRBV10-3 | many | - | TGTGCCATCAGTGACAGTCAGGGTAGTGCAGATACGCAGTATTTT | CAISDSQGSADTQYF
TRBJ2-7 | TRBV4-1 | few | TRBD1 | TGCGCCAGCAGCCAAGATATCGGCAGGGGGACCTACGAGCAGTACTTC | CASSQDIGRGTYEQYF
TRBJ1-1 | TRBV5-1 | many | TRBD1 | TGCGCCAGCAGCCCTCGGGCAGGGGGGCCGACGGGTGAAGCTTTCTTT | CASSPRAGGPTGEAFF
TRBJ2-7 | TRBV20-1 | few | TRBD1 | TGCAGTGCTAGAAAGGGACAGGAGAGGCCCTCCTACGAGCAGTACTTC | CSARKGQERPSYEQYF
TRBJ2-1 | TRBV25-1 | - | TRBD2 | TGTGCCAGCAGTCTAGCGGCCCTCGGGAGTGAGCAGTTCTTC | CASSLAALGSEQFF
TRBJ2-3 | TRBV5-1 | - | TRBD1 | TGCGCCAGCAGCTTGGAGACAGGGTCGATAGATACGCAGTATTTT | CASSLETGSIDTQYF
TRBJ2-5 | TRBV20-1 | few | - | TGCAGTGCTTCAAGCCCACAGGGTTTCGAAGAGACCCAGTACTTC | CSASSPQGFEETQYF
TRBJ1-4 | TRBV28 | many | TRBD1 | TGTGCCAGCAGTTTGGGACAGGATGAAAAACTGTTTTTT | CASSLGQDEKLFF
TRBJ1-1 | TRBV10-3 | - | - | TGTGCCATCAGGGAGACAGAAAAGAACACTGAAGCTTTCTTT | CAIRETEKNTEAFF
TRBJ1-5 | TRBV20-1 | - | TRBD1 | TGCAGTGCTAACCCGACCGGGACAGGGGATCAGCCCCAGCATTTT | CSANPTGTGDQPQHF
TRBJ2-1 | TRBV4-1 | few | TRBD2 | TGCGCCAGCAGCCAAGATCTTCGGGGACTAGCGGGGGATGAGCAGTTCTTC | CASSQDLRGLAGDEQFF
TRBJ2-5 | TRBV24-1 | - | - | TGTGCCACCTCCGCCGGGGAGACCCAGTACTTC | CATSAGETQYF
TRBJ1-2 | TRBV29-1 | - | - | TGCAGCGTTGGCGGCGGCTATGGCTACACCTTC | CSVGGGYGYTF
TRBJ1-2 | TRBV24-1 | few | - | TGTGCCACCAGAGGAGGGAATGCCTATGGCTACACCTTC | CATRGGNAYGYTF
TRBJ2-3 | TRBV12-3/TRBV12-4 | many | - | TGTGCCAGCAGTTGGATGGACGGGGTTATAGATACGCAGTATTTT | CASSWMDGVIDTQYF
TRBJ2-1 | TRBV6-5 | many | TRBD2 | TGTGCCAGCAGACTGGGACTAGCGGCCAATGAGCAGTTCTTC | CASRLGLAANEQFF
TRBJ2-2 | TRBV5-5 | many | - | TGTGCCAGCAGCTTGGCTTGGGGGCCGGACACCGGGGAGCTGTTTTTT | CASSLAWGPDTGELFF